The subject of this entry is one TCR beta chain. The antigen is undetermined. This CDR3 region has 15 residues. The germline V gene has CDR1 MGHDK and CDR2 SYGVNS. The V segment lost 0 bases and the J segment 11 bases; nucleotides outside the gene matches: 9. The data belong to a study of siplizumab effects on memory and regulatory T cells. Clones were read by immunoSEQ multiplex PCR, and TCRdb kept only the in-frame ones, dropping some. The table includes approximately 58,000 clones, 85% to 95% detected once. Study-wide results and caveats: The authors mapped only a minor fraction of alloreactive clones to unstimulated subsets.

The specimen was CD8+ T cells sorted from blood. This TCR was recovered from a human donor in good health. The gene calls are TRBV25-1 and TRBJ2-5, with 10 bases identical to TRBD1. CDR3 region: CASSEYGTGDVTQYF. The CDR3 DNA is TGTGCCAGCAGTGAATATGGGACAGGGGATGTAACGCAGTACTTC.